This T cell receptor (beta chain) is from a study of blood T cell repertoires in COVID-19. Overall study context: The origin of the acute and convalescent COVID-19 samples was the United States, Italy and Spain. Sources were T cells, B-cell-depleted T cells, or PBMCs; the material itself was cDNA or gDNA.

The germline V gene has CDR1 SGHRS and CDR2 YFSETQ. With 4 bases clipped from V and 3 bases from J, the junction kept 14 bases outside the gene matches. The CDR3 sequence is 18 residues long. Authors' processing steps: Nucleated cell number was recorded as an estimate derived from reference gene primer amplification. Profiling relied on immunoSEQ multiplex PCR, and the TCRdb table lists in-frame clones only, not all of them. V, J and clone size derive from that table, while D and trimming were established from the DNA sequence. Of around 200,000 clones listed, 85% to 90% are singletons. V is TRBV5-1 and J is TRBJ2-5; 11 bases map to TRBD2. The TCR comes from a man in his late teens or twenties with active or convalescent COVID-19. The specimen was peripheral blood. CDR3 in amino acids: CASSLYPGTSGHEETQYF. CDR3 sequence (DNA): TGCGCCAGCAGCCTTTACCCCGGGACTAGCGGCCACGAAGAGACCCAGTACTTC.